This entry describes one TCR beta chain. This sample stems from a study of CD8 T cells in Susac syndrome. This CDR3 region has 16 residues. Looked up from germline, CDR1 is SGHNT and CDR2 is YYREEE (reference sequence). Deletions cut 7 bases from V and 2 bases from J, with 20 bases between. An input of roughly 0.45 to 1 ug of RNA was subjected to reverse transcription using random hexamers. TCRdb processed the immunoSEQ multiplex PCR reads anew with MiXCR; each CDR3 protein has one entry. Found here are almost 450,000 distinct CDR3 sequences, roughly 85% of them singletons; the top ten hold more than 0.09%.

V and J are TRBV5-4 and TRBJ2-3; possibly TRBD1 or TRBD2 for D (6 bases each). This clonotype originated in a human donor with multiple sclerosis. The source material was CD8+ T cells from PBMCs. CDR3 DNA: TGTGCCAGCCGGGATTGGGGGGCCTTTGTCACAGATACGCAGTATTTT. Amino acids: CASRDWGAFVTDTQYF.